One sample yielded the 30 T cell receptor beta chains listed below, sequenced in a study of cytomegalovirus exposure and HLA in healthy donors. The PCR had 60 Vbeta and 13 Jbeta primers. Using immunoSEQ multiplex PCR, the repertoire was profiled, and TCRdb retains in-frame clones only, with some absent. The sample lists 170,000 or so clones; roughly 80% were seen once. Specimen: PBMCs. These receptors all stem from a boy between 10 and 17 years old in good health and CMV-seronegative.

This chain joins TRBV6-7 and TRBJ2-1; 8 bases line up with TRBD2. TRBV6-7 is marked as an open reading frame, function uncertain. There are 19 residues in the CDR3. V gave up 0 bases and J gave up 5 bases; unmatched junction bases: 15. Written as DNA, the CDR3 is TGTGCCAGCAGTTACTCGAGAACTCCGGGGGGGCCTCCCGACAATGAGCAGTTCTTC. It yields the protein CASSYSRTPGGPPDNEQFF.

V gene TRBV7-2 combines with J gene TRBJ2-1, with TRBD2 as a possible D gene (5 bases). The CDR3 covers 12 residues. Germline V CDR1 and CDR2: SGHTA, FQGNSA. The V end lost 5 bases, the J end lost 9 bases, and 11 bases lay between the germline ends. The CDR3 DNA reads as TGTGCCAGCAGCCCCTCTAGCAGTGAGCAGTTCTTC. Amino acid sequence: CASSPSSSEQFF.

The chain employs TRBV6-1 and TRBJ1-1; TRBD1 is a possible D gene (6 bases). V dropped 6 bases and J dropped 2 bases, with 13 bases sitting between them. Looked up from germline, CDR1 is MNHNS and CDR2 is SASEGT. The CDR3 sequence is 14 residues long. This CDR3 reads CASSGTISNTEAFF. CDR3 nucleotide sequence: TGTGCCAGCAGCGGGACAATAAGCAACACTGAAGCTTTCTTT.

The gene calls are TRBV9 and TRBJ2-3; D gene uncertain. Trimming took 4 bases from V and 2 from J, leaving 8 bases between them. Germline CDR1 SGDLS, CDR2 YYNGEE. This CDR3 has 13 residues. As DNA, the CDR3 is TGTGCCAGCAGCCCACCCTACACAGATACGCAGTATTTT. It is translated as CASSPPYTDTQYF.

CDR3 region: CAWRQGATYEQYF. In DNA form, the CDR3 reads TGTGCCTGGAGGCAGGGGGCGACCTACGAGCAGTACTTC. J is TRBJ2-7 and V is TRBV30, with TRBD1 matching 8 bases. Germline CDR1 is GTSNPN and CDR2 is SVGIG (reference sequence). The CDR3 length is 13 residues. V gave up 3 bases and J gave up 2 bases; unmatched junction bases: 3.

The CDR3 DNA reads as TGTGCCAGCAGCTCGTTGTTAGGGGGGGTACTCTCTGGAAACACCATATATTTT. Residues: CASSSLLGGVLSGNTIYF. This rearrangement joins TRBV7-9 to TRBJ1-3, with D perhaps TRBD1 (6 bases). The ends were cut back, 4 bases at V and 0 bases at J, with 19 bases in the middle. This CDR3 contains 18 residues. Germline CDR1 is SEHNR and CDR2 is FQNEAQ (reference sequence). Supplemented by reference TRBV7-9 and TRBJ1-3, the full variable domain reads DTGVSQNPRHKITKRGQNVTFRCDPISEHNRLYWYRQTLGQGPEFLTYFQNEAQLEKSRLLSDRFSAERPKGSFSTLEIQRTEQGDSAMYLCASSSLLGGVLSGNTIYFGEGSWLTVV.

The sample holds one count of this clone. This sequence joins TRBV19 and TRBJ1-4; weak D call: TRBD1 (6 bases). V was clipped by 3 bases and J by 4 bases, with 9 bases between them. The CDR3 loop spans 14 amino acids. Germline V lookup: CDR1 LNHDA, CDR2 SQIVND (reference sequence). In DNA, the CDR3 is TGTGCCAGTAGTATTGGGGGCTTTAATGAAAAACTGTTTTTT. This gives the protein CASSIGGFNEKLFF.

This rearrangement joins TRBV19 to TRBJ1-5; D remains ambiguous. CDR1 and CDR2 from the germline V gene are LNHDA and SQIVND (reference sequence). The V end lost 2 bases, the J end lost 3 bases, and 8 bases lay between the germline ends. There are 14 residues in the CDR3. In DNA, the CDR3 is TGTGCCAGTAGTATATCGAGCCCCAATCAGCCCCAGCATTTT. Translation: CASSISSPNQPQHF.

The V call is TRBV10-3, the J call TRBJ1-2, with 8 bases matching TRBD1. The CDR3 has 14 residues. Germline CDR1 reads ENHRY; CDR2 reads SYGVKD. V lost 6 bases and J lost 2; bases outside the gene matches: 5. Written as DNA, the CDR3 is TGTGCCATCAGAACAGGGGGTTCCAACTATGGCTACACCTTC. Its protein is CAIRTGGSNYGYTF.

The gene calls are TRBV9 and TRBJ1-5, with TRBD1 as a possible D gene (5 bases). The CDR3 contains 14 residues. CDR1 is SGDLS, CDR2 YYNGEE, per germline. The V gene lost 3 bases and the J gene lost 4 bases, with 11 bases spanning the gap. CDR3 nucleotides: TGTGCCAGCAGCGCAGGGCTACTGAATCAGCCCCAGCATTTT. Its translation is CASSAGLLNQPQHF. The full variable domain, with the rest looked up from reference TRBV9 and TRBJ1-5, is DSGVTQTPKHLITATGQRVTLRCSPRSGDLSVYWYQQSLDQGLQFLIQYYNGEERAKGNILERFSAQQFPDLHSELNLSSLELGDSALYFCASSAGLLNQPQHFGDGTRLSIL.

As concerns this clone: The junction departs from germline at one end; a sequencing error may be responsible. The gene calls are TRBV7-9 and TRBJ1-1; no clear D. The CDR3 is 11 residues long. Germline V gene sequence: CDR1 SEHNR, CDR2 FQNEAQ (reference sequence). The CDR3: CSSSLDFEAFF. The CDR3 DNA sequence: TGTTCCAGCAGCTTGGACTTTGAAGCTTTCTTT. The whole variable domain, filled in from reference TRBV7-9 and TRBJ1-1, reads DTGVSQNPRHKITKRGQNVTFRCDPISEHNRLYWYRQTLGQGPEFLTYFQNEAQLEKSRLLSDRFSAERPKGSFSTLEIQRTEQGDSAMYLCSSSLDFEAFFGQGTRLTVV.

The genes are TRBV6-1 and TRBJ2-3; TRBD1 is a possible D gene (6 bases). The CDR3 loop spans 18 amino acids. V was shortened by 4 bases and J by 4 bases, with 24 bases between the two germline ends. Per the germline V gene, CDR1 is MNHNS and CDR2 is SASEGT. The CDR3 nucleotides read TGTGCCAGCAGTGCACACTCCTTGTTAGTGGGGGCCCCAGATACGCAGTATTTT. As protein: CASSAHSLLVGAPDTQYF.

This chain uses TRBV6-5 with TRBJ1-2; no reliable D call. V was pared by 2 bases and J by 2 bases, with 9 bases between. Germline assignment: CDR1 MNHEY and CDR2 SVGAGI. The CDR3 loop spans 14 amino acids. In nucleotides, the CDR3 is TGTGCCAGCAGTTACCGCGACAAGAACTATGGCTACACCTTC. Amino acids: CASSYRDKNYGYTF.

V and J are TRBV5-4 and TRBJ2-1; D is perhaps TRBD2 (5 bases). The ends were cut back, 4 bases at V and 4 bases at J, with 15 bases in the middle. Germline V CDR1 and CDR2: SGHNT, YYREEE (reference sequence). This CDR3 is 15 amino acids long. This chain's CDR3 is CASSPGPPGYNEQFF. CDR3 DNA sequence: TGTGCCAGCAGCCCCGGCCCTCCGGGATACAATGAGCAGTTCTTC.

This sequence joins TRBV28 and TRBJ1-4; 9 nucleotides match TRBD1. Per the germline V gene, CDR1 is MDHEN and CDR2 is SYDVKM. The CDR3 has 14 residues. V was clipped by 4 bases and J by 8 bases; unmatched bases: 5. CDR3 bases: TGTGCCAGCAGTTCCGGGACAGGGAGGGAAAAACTGTTTTTT. Its protein is CASSSGTGREKLFF.

The chain employs TRBV6-6 and TRBJ2-5; 8 bases map to TRBD2. This CDR3 region has 15 residues. V dropped 5 bases and J dropped 5; count of bases not matched to a gene: 10. Germline CDR1 reads MNHNY; CDR2 reads SVGAGI (reference sequence). The CDR3: CASSPRRGVGETQYF. DNA for the CDR3: TGTGCCAGCAGTCCCCGGCGGGGGGTTGGGGAGACCCAGTACTTC.

The chain employs TRBV19 and TRBJ2-7; the match to TRBD2 covers 10 bases. The CDR3 sequence is 14 residues long. Germline-derived CDR1 and CDR2 are LNHDA and SQIVND (reference sequence). V dropped 7 bases and J dropped 6; count of bases not matched to a gene: 9. CDR3 nucleotides: TGTGCCAGTACCCAACTAGCGGGATCCGGCGAGCAGTACTTC. Translation gives CASTQLAGSGEQYF.

This chain links TRBV7-9 with TRBJ1-1; tentative D call: TRBD1 (5 bases). V was shortened by 1 base and J by 6 bases, with 18 bases between the two germline ends. From germline, CDR1 is SEHNR and CDR2 FQNEAQ (reference sequence). This CDR3 spans 16 amino acids. The CDR3 DNA reads as TGTGCCAGCAGCTTAGGTACGGGAGGGGAATTCTCTGAAGCTTTCTTT. Amino acid sequence: CASSLGTGGEFSEAFF.

The chain employs TRBV29-1 and TRBJ2-2; 9 bases map to TRBD1. J was trimmed by 6 bases and V by 5 bases; bases with no gene match: 13. Germline assignment: CDR1 SQVTM and CDR2 ANQGSEA. CDR3 length equals 16 residues. For the CDR3, the DNA is TGCAGCGTTACCGGGACAGGGAGGGAAAGGGCCGGGGAGCTGTTTTTT. It yields the protein CSVTGTGRERAGELFF.

This sequence joins TRBV6-5 and TRBJ1-2; TRBD1 might be the D (5 bases). Trimming removed 5 bases at V and 12 bases at J, with 10 bases between. The germline V gene has CDR1 MNHEY and CDR2 SVGAGI. This CDR3 has 10 residues. The CDR3 DNA sequence: TGTGCCAGCAGTGAAGGGGTGAACACCTTC. Its protein is CASSEGVNTF.

V usage is TRBV7-9 and J usage is TRBJ2-7; 10 nucleotides agree with TRBD1. This CDR3 spans 17 amino acids. Trimming at V came to 5 bases and at J to 2 bases, leaving 12 bases not matched to a gene. Looked up from germline, CDR1 is SEHNR and CDR2 is FQNEAQ (reference sequence). The CDR3 region is CASSPAKDRGPPYEQYF. The CDR3 DNA reads TGTGCCAGCAGCCCCGCGAAAGACAGGGGGCCACCCTACGAGCAGTACTTC.

This clone was detected once. This chain links TRBV19 with TRBJ1-1; weak D call: TRBD1 (6 bases). The germline V gene has CDR1 LNHDA and CDR2 SQIVND (reference sequence). V was cut by 2 bases and J by 0 bases, with 10 bases left in between. The CDR3 runs 15 residues. In DNA form, the CDR3 reads TGTGCCAGTAGTATAAACAGGGTTATGAACACTGAAGCTTTCTTT. Translation: CASSINRVMNTEAFF.

V is TRBV11-3 and J is TRBJ1-1; TRBD1 might be the D (6 bases). Deletions cut 1 base from V and 4 bases from J, with 10 bases between. CDR1 and CDR2 (germline): SGHNT, YENEEA. This CDR3 spans 14 amino acids. CDR3 sequence (DNA): TGTGCCAGCAGCTTAGGCGGACAGAGCACTGAAGCTTTCTTT. This codes for CASSLGGQSTEAFF.

The chain joins TRBV4-1 to TRBJ1-1, with unresolved D. Per germline, CDR1 MGHRA and CDR2 YSYEKL. V lost 4 bases and J 3 bases, leaving 15 bases between the germline ends. The CDR3 covers 15 residues. The CDR3 sequence: CASSRGGAGDTEAFF. In DNA form, the CDR3 reads TGCGCCAGCAGCCGAGGCGGTGCTGGCGACACTGAAGCTTTCTTT.

V usage is TRBV5-6 and J usage is TRBJ2-5, with TRBD2 matching 8 bases. Germline values: CDR1 SGHDT, CDR2 YYEEEE. CDR3 length: 16 amino acids. The J segment lost 2 bases and the V segment lost 10 bases, leaving 16 bases of the junction unmatched. This chain's CDR3 is CAPPSGSGASQETQYF. CDR3 coding DNA: TGTGCCCCGCCATCCGGTAGCGGGGCATCACAAGAGACCCAGTACTTC.

The chain recombines TRBV9 with TRBJ2-3; D possibly corresponds to TRBD1 (6 bases). This CDR3 spans 14 amino acids. Germline V CDR1 and CDR2: SGDLS, YYNGEE. V lost 2 bases and J 0 bases, leaving 7 bases between the germline ends. This CDR3 reads CASSVTGSTDTQYF. In DNA, the CDR3 is TGTGCCAGCAGCGTGACAGGTAGCACAGATACGCAGTATTTT.

The J gene is TRBJ2-7, the V gene TRBV18; D ambiguous. V shed 0 bases and J shed 5 bases, with 5 bases lying between them. Germline loops: CDR1 KGHSH, CDR2 LQKENI. This CDR3 is built from 12 residues. Here the CDR3 reads CASSPPRDEQYF. The CDR3 bases are TGTGCCAGCTCACCACCGAGAGACGAGCAGTACTTC.

The V gene is TRBV9, the J gene TRBJ1-2, with 7 positions matching TRBD1. CDR1 and CDR2 from the germline V gene are SGDLS and YYNGEE. The CDR3 covers 13 residues. V shed 3 bases, J shed 6 bases, and the junction held 5 bases outside the gene matches. CDR3 bases: TGTGCCAGCAGCGGAGGGACAGTTGATGGCTACACCTTC. Translating it yields CASSGGTVDGYTF.

The J gene is TRBJ2-1, the V gene TRBV29-1; TRBD2 aligns across 9 bases. Germline V gives CDR1 SQVTM, CDR2 ANQGSEA. Trimming at V came to 7 bases and at J to 0 bases, leaving 1 base not matched to a gene. The CDR3 has 13 amino acids. The CDR3 sequence is CSEREASYNEQFF. Here the CDR3 DNA reads TGCAGCGAGCGGGAGGCCTCCTACAATGAGCAGTTCTTC.

This sequence joins TRBV6-4 and TRBJ2-3; TRBD1 aligns across 8 bases. This CDR3 contains 15 residues. V lost 6 bases, J lost 4 bases, and 9 bases stayed unmatched. Germline-derived CDR1 and CDR2 are MRHNA and SNTAGT. CDR3 residues: CASSGTGGGPDTQYF. The CDR3 nucleotides read TGTGCCAGCAGCGGGACAGGAGGAGGCCCAGATACGCAGTATTTT.